The subject of this entry is one T cell receptor (beta chain). Its antigen remains unknown. The length of the CDR3 is 12 residues. V lost 6 bases and J lost 5, with 11 bases in between. It was with unique molecular identifiers that the TCRbeta library was prepared. TCRdb reprocessed the PCR reads with MiXCR, giving one entry per CDR3 protein. The sample includes fewer than 250,000 distinct CDR3 sequences, roughly a sixth of them seen just once. This entry comes from a study of T-cell reconstitution after alpha-beta-depleted transplantation in children. The study, taken as a whole, reports: It was newly produced T cells that mostly accounted for T-cell counts and diversity one year after transplant. Reportedly, only several hundred clones from non-depleted graft cells drove alpha-beta T-cell counts at about two months.

The gene calls are TRBV12-3 or TRBV12-4 and TRBJ2-7; D is perhaps TRBD2 (5 bases). The sample was PBMCs, mostly from graft donor cells, taken 360 days after TCRalphabeta/CD19-depleted stem cell transplant. The clonotype comes from a male patient between 2 and 15 years old who had a stem cell transplant for acute lymphoblastic leukemia, so the T cells may come from the graft donor. The CDR3 region has the DNA TGTGCCAGCAGGCTTCGGGGTGACGAGCAGTACTTC. Protein product: CASRLRGDEQYF.